These T cell receptor beta chains were read from a single sample in a study of T-cell reconstitution after alpha-beta-depleted transplantation in children. Each CDR3 protein gets one entry after TCRdb re-called the PCR reads with MiXCR. In the table there are roughly 200,000 distinct CDR3 sequences, 8% to 10% of which are singletons. This material consisted of PBMCs from the stem cell graft donor, taken from the stem cell graft. These receptors all stem from a human donor who donated a stem cell graft to a child with acute lymphoblastic leukemia. CDR3s include the opening cysteine and the closing phenylalanine or tryptophan. Fields, in order: V gene, J gene, D gene, clone size, CDR3 DNA, CDR3 protein. D genes are given only for firm matches. Clone size, where shown, is once, few, many, or a class for clones that have expanded.

V gene: TRBV5-1
J gene: TRBJ1-1
D gene: -
clone size: once
CDR3 DNA: TGCGCCAGTGCCGAAGACCCGGACAGGAACACTGAAGCTTTCTTT
CDR3 protein: CASAEDPDRNTEAFF

V gene: TRBV7-2
J gene: TRBJ2-3
D gene: TRBD2
clone size: -
CDR3 DNA: TGTGCCAGCAGCACTAGCGGGGGGGAGGCAGATACGCAGTATTTT
CDR3 protein: CASSTSGGEADTQYF

V gene: TRBV10-2
J gene: TRBJ2-1
D gene: TRBD2
clone size: -
CDR3 DNA: TGCGCCAGCAGTGCTCGGGGGGGAAGCTCCTACAATGAGCAGTTCTTC
CDR3 protein: CASSARGGSSYNEQFF

V gene: TRBV7-6
J gene: TRBJ2-2
D gene: -
clone size: -
CDR3 DNA: TGTGCCAGCAGCTTAGCGAACGGGGCCACCGGGGAGCTGTTTTTT
CDR3 protein: CASSLANGATGELFF

V gene: TRBV12-3/TRBV12-4
J gene: TRBJ2-1
D gene: -
clone size: -
CDR3 DNA: TGTGCCAGCAGTCCCAATACGTTAAGTGAGCAGTTCTTC
CDR3 protein: CASSPNTLSEQFF

V gene: TRBV7-9
J gene: TRBJ2-5
D gene: -
clone size: -
CDR3 DNA: TGTGCCATCAGCCTCAGGATCCAAGAGACCCAGTACTTC
CDR3 protein: CAISLRIQETQYF

V gene: TRBV27
J gene: TRBJ2-3
D gene: -
clone size: many
CDR3 DNA: TGTGCCAGCAGTTTCGGGGTGATGGCAGATACGCAGTATTTT
CDR3 protein: CASSFGVMADTQYF

V gene: TRBV18
J gene: TRBJ1-1
D gene: -
clone size: -
CDR3 DNA: TGTGCCAGCTCACCAGCGGGGGCCCGGAACACTGAAGCTTTCTTT
CDR3 protein: CASSPAGARNTEAFF

V gene: TRBV15
J gene: TRBJ2-1
D gene: -
clone size: few
CDR3 DNA: TGTGCCACCAGCAGAGGGGGCGGGACAGAGCAGTTCTTC
CDR3 protein: CATSRGGGTEQFF

V gene: TRBV5-1
J gene: TRBJ2-1
D gene: -
clone size: many
CDR3 DNA: TGCGCCAGCAGCTTAGACGGGGTCTCCTACAATGAGCAGTTCTTC
CDR3 protein: CASSLDGVSYNEQFF

V gene: TRBV4-1
J gene: TRBJ2-5
D gene: TRBD2
clone size: -
CDR3 DNA: TGCGCCAGCAGCCAAGACTTGACTAGCGGGGAGACCCAGTACTTC
CDR3 protein: CASSQDLTSGETQYF

V gene: TRBV25-1
J gene: TRBJ2-3
D gene: TRBD1
clone size: -
CDR3 DNA: TGTGCCAGCAGTGAATGGTACAGGGGTTCAGATACGCAGTATTTT
CDR3 protein: CASSEWYRGSDTQYF

V gene: TRBV20-1
J gene: TRBJ2-3
D gene: -
clone size: many
CDR3 DNA: TGCAGTGCTAGCGGCCAACAAAACACAGATACGCAGTATTTT
CDR3 protein: CSASGQQNTDTQYF

V gene: TRBV3-1
J gene: TRBJ1-1
D gene: TRBD1
clone size: many
CDR3 DNA: TGTGCCAGCAGCCAAGGTCTCCAGGGGGGGGTCACTGAAGCTTTCTTT
CDR3 protein: CASSQGLQGGVTEAFF

V gene: TRBV18
J gene: TRBJ2-5
D gene: -
clone size: many
CDR3 DNA: TGTGCCAGCTCCGGGGGACAGCCCCAAGAGACCCAGTACTTC
CDR3 protein: CASSGGQPQETQYF

V gene: TRBV7-8
J gene: TRBJ1-1
D gene: TRBD1
clone size: -
CDR3 DNA: TGTGCCAGCAGACTCAGGGGGCTGGGTGAAGCTTTCTTT
CDR3 protein: CASRLRGLGEAFF

V gene: TRBV6-5
J gene: TRBJ2-2
D gene: -
clone size: few
CDR3 DNA: TGTGCCAGCAGTAAGATCACCGGGGAGCTGTTTTTT
CDR3 protein: CASSKITGELFF

V gene: TRBV2
J gene: TRBJ1-2
D gene: TRBD1
clone size: few
CDR3 DNA: TGTGCCAGCAGGGGAGGACAGGGTCGGGATGGCTACACCTTC
CDR3 protein: CASRGGQGRDGYTF

V gene: TRBV6-5
J gene: TRBJ1-1
D gene: -
clone size: few
CDR3 DNA: TGTGCCAGCAGTTACTCGGGGGGGCGATCTGAAGCTTTCTTT
CDR3 protein: CASSYSGGRSEAFF

V gene: TRBV18
J gene: TRBJ2-7
D gene: TRBD1
clone size: -
CDR3 DNA: TGTGCCAGCTCACCGGGACAGGGTGGAGGCGAGCAGTACTTC
CDR3 protein: CASSPGQGGGEQYF

V gene: TRBV5-6
J gene: TRBJ1-3
D gene: -
clone size: few
CDR3 DNA: TGTGCCAGCAGCTTGGTCCTTGGTAGCCTATCTGGAAACACCATATATTTT
CDR3 protein: CASSLVLGSLSGNTIYF

V gene: TRBV20-1
J gene: TRBJ2-5
D gene: -
clone size: many
CDR3 DNA: TGCAGTGCTACGACAGGACTCCAAGAGACCCAGTACTTC
CDR3 protein: CSATTGLQETQYF

V gene: TRBV5-1
J gene: TRBJ2-1
D gene: -
clone size: few
CDR3 DNA: TGCGCCAGCAGCTTGGCCAAGGGTTTCGATGAGCAGTTCTTC
CDR3 protein: CASSLAKGFDEQFF

V gene: TRBV29-1
J gene: TRBJ2-3
D gene: -
clone size: many
CDR3 DNA: TGCAGCGTTGAGGGGCAGAGCACAGATACGCAGTATTTT
CDR3 protein: CSVEGQSTDTQYF

V gene: TRBV4-3
J gene: TRBJ2-2
D gene: -
clone size: few
CDR3 DNA: TGCGCCAGCAGCCAAGAGGTGGGGGTGAACACCGGGGAGCTGTTTTTT
CDR3 protein: CASSQEVGVNTGELFF

V gene: TRBV5-1
J gene: TRBJ1-2
D gene: TRBD1
clone size: many
CDR3 DNA: TGCGCCAGCAGCTTCGTCGTCAGAACAGGGGGCGCTAACTATGGCTACACCTTC
CDR3 protein: CASSFVVRTGGANYGYTF

V gene: TRBV7-2
J gene: TRBJ1-6
D gene: -
clone size: -
CDR3 DNA: TGTGCCAGCAGCTTTGAAAGGGTGACCTATAATTCACCCCTCCACTTT
CDR3 protein: CASSFERVTYNSPLHF

V gene: TRBV29-1
J gene: TRBJ2-3
D gene: TRBD2
clone size: few
CDR3 DNA: TGCAGCGTTCCGACTAGCGGGGCCCCGACTAATACGCAGTATTTT
CDR3 protein: CSVPTSGAPTNTQYF

V gene: TRBV7-2
J gene: TRBJ2-7
D gene: TRBD2
clone size: few
CDR3 DNA: TGTGCCAGCAGCTCCCAGTCTGGGACTAGCGGTTACGAGCAGTACTTC
CDR3 protein: CASSSQSGTSGYEQYF

V gene: TRBV29-1
J gene: TRBJ1-1
D gene: -
clone size: many
CDR3 DNA: TGCAGCGTTAGGGGCGCGATTTTTGGGGCTTTCTTT
CDR3 protein: CSVRGAIFGAFF

V gene: TRBV29-1
J gene: TRBJ2-7
D gene: TRBD1
clone size: many
CDR3 DNA: TGCAGCGTTGCCGGGACAGGGGCCTACGAGCAGTACTTC
CDR3 protein: CSVAGTGAYEQYF

V gene: TRBV6-4
J gene: TRBJ2-5
D gene: -
clone size: -
CDR3 DNA: TGTGCCAGCAGTGACCTCCCAGGGGAGACCCAGTACTTC
CDR3 protein: CASSDLPGETQYF

V gene: TRBV15
J gene: TRBJ2-5
D gene: TRBD2
clone size: -
CDR3 DNA: TGTGCCACCAGCAGATGGGGGGGAGGAGAGACCCAGTACTTC
CDR3 protein: CATSRWGGGETQYF

V gene: TRBV10-1
J gene: TRBJ2-3
D gene: -
clone size: few
CDR3 DNA: TGCGCCAGCAGTGAGTCGAGGTGGGGAGATACGCAGTATTTT
CDR3 protein: CASSESRWGDTQYF

V gene: TRBV6-2/TRBV6-3
J gene: TRBJ1-2
D gene: -
clone size: many
CDR3 DNA: TGTGCCAGCAGTTACTCGACCTTTGGGGGACCCTATGGCTACACCTTC
CDR3 protein: CASSYSTFGGPYGYTF